Included here is one T cell receptor beta chain sequence, with context. The record originates from a study of shared clonotypes between healthy human individuals. For the study at large: Three CD4 naive, three CD4 memory, two CD8 naive and one CD8 memory plate were used per donor.

The CDR3 length is 14 residues. The V end lost 3 bases, the J end lost 6 bases, and 15 bases lay between the germline ends. Germline V gene data show CDR1 as SGHAT and CDR2 as FQNNGV. This was a deep-level run. Profiling relied on immunoSEQ multiplex PCR, and the TCRdb table lists in-frame clones only, not all of them. The data contain more than 1,200,000 clones, less than 99% of them singletons. The chain is built from TRBV11-2 and TRBJ2-7; D may be TRBD1 (5 bases). The sequence came from a man aged 30-40 years in good health. Material for sequencing was naive CD4+ T cells sorted from blood. The subset denotes: CD45RA+ positively selected. This CDR3 reads CASSFAQGTSEQYF. The CDR3 region has the DNA TGTGCCAGCAGCTTTGCCCAGGGTACGTCCGAGCAGTACTTC.